This entry concerns a single T cell receptor (beta chain). Its antigen remains unidentified. Per-nucleotide qualities are absent, and no much larger clonotype sits a single base away. To demonstrate the VDJtools post-analysis software, TCR beta repertoires were profiled from the peripheral blood of about 13 young patients with multiple sclerosis. The multiple sclerosis patients were children and adolescents between roughly 6 and 16 years of age. Library preparation used PCR. Instrument used: Illumina HiSeq 2500. To reduce PCR and sequencing biases, unique molecular identifiers were incorporated into the TCR beta cDNA libraries. Per 1 to 10 million input T cells, roughly 0.5 million cDNA molecules were obtained, such that each molecule approximated one T cell. The patient libraries were prepared and sequenced using the same protocol as the earlier healthy control dataset. Samples belonging to the same batch were prepared together, multiplexed and sequenced on a shared HiSeq lane. For the original study's pipeline: Raw barcoded reads were processed with MIGEC, and single-read molecular identifier groups were discarded before consensus assembly and CDR3 extraction. VDJtools was used for post-analysis of the clonotype tables, with diversity normalized by down-sampling every dataset to the smallest sample size. Repertoire overlap clustering matched CDR3 amino acid but not nucleotide sequences to correct batch-related cross-sample contamination. Starting from the raw public reads, TCRdb applied fastp trimming at Q25, assembled clones with MiXCR and retained in-frame beta chains. Identical CDR3 proteins give one entry, which carries the most common genes and DNA. These V and J calls are TCRdb output, not the study's own analysis. This sample comprises about 460,000 distinct CDR3 sequences, around 40% of them detected only once. The ten top clones hold about an eighth of the sample.

The source of the sample is a study of post-analysis software for immune sequencing data (dated by TCRdb to between 2015 and 2016). Regarding the complete study: The recorded disease courses included relapsing-remitting, secondary progressive and progressive-relapsing multiple sclerosis, and some patients had no subtype annotation. The patient repertoires were compared against approximately ten previously published healthy control repertoires obtained from donors aged roughly 6 to 28 years. A subset of samples was prepared in parallel using single-end sample barcoding, then pooled and co-amplified after Illumina adapter ligation.

Here is what the overall study found, with its caveats: The control group was slightly older than the multiple sclerosis patient group. Strong co-clustering of samples prepared in the same batch was shown by direct clustering with F measure, prompting a batch-effect correction. Significantly lower normalized Chao1 diversity was found in multiple sclerosis patients than in controls, suggesting substantial peripheral T-cell clonal expansion. Significantly higher frequencies in patients than in controls were found for five or six TRBV segments, including TRBV5-6, TRBV5-1 and TRBV20-1.

V lost 4 bases and J lost 2 bases; the stretch between them is 9 bases long. Per the germline V gene, MDHEN is the CDR1 and SYDVKM is the CDR2. Including cysteine and phenylalanine, the CDR3 has 13 amino acids. Of all the DNA, just the CDR3 is kept, 39 bases in frame from base 1. This TCR came from a girl under 18 with multiple sclerosis. The sequencing input was blood. This chain is built from TRBV28 and TRBJ2-7; the D gene remains uncertain. Here is the DNA: TGTGCCAGCAGTTGGGCGATACCCTACGAGCAGTACTTC. Translated, it reads CASSWAIPYEQYF. With the portions outside the CDR3 filled from the reference TRBV28 and TRBJ2-7 genes, the complete variable region becomes DVKVTQSSRYLVKRTGEKVFLECVQDMDHENMFWYRQDPGLGLRLIYFSYDVKMKEKGDIPEGYSVSREKKERFSLILESASTNQTSMYLCASSWAIPYEQYFGPGTRLTVT.